Following are 18 T cell receptor beta chains from one sample sequenced in a study of T cell responses to AZD1222 COVID-19 vaccine. Profiled with immunoSEQ multiplex PCR; TCRdb holds only in-frame clones, not every one. The sample lists 150,000 to 200,000 clones, 80% to 95% occurring once. The sequences come from peripheral blood, collected 28 days after the second AZD1222 dose. The receptors come from an adult who received the AZD1222 COVID-19 vaccine.

This chain links TRBV10-3 with TRBJ2-1; D gene unclear. Germline values: CDR1 ENHRY, CDR2 SYGVKD. V was shortened by 0 bases and J by 9 bases, with 9 bases between the two germline ends. The CDR3 is 13 residues long. The CDR3 DNA reads as TGTGCCATCAGTGAGTCCGGTCGGATTGAGCAGTTCTTC. Encoded protein: CAISESGRIEQFF.

Remarks on this clone: This CDR3 is also generated by other DNA sequences in the sample. The V call is TRBV30, the J call TRBJ2-5; D not resolved. Germline V CDR1 and CDR2: GTSNPN, SVGIG (reference sequence). The CDR3 has 12 residues. Trimming left V 0 bases short and J 4 bases short, with 6 bases between. This CDR3 reads CAWSVQGETQYF. Written as DNA, the CDR3 is TGTGCCTGGAGTGTACAAGGAGAGACCCAGTACTTC.

This chain uses TRBV25-1 with TRBJ2-4; D is undetermined. Trimming removed 7 bases at V and 7 bases at J, with 14 bases between. The germline V gene has CDR1 MGHDK and CDR2 SYGVNS. This CDR3 has 13 residues. In DNA form, the CDR3 reads TGTGCCAGCACCTCCGGGTTACGGAACATTCAGTACTTC. Translating it yields CASTSGLRNIQYF. The whole variable domain, remainder taken from reference TRBV25-1 and TRBJ2-4, is EADIYQTPRYLVIGTGKKITLECSQTMGHDKMYWYQQDPGMELHLIHYSYGVNSTEKGDLSSESTVSRIRTEHFPLTLESARPSHTSQYLCASTSGLRNIQYFGAGTRLSVL.

This clone occurred once. CDR3 coding DNA: TGTGCCAGCAGCTTAGGCGCGGGGGGCGGAAACACCATATATTTT. It codes for CASSLGAGGGNTIYF. This chain joins TRBV11-2 and TRBJ1-3; tentatively, D is TRBD1 (6 bases). V lost 1 base and J lost 4, with 11 bases in between. The V gene's germline CDR1 is SGHAT and CDR2 FQNNGV. The CDR3 length is 15 residues. The full variable domain, in which reference TRBV11-2 and TRBJ1-3 provide the parts outside the CDR3, is EAGVAQSPRYKIIEKRQSVAFWCNPISGHATLYWYQQILGQGPKLLIQFQNNGVVDDSQLPKDRFSAERLKGVDSTLKIQPAKLEDSAVYLCASSLGAGGGNTIYFGEGSWLTVV.

This rearrangement joins TRBV4-3 to TRBJ1-4, with D tentatively TRBD1 (6 bases). The germline gives CDR1 LGHNA, CDR2 YSLEER. The CDR3 has 17 residues. V dropped 0 bases and J dropped 4 bases, with 15 bases sitting between them. In nucleotides, the CDR3 is TGCGCCAGCAGCCAAGACTATTACAGGGAAGGTAATGAAAAACTGTTTTTT. Amino acid sequence: CASSQDYYREGNEKLFF.

The chain is built from TRBV19 and TRBJ1-1, with D perhaps matching TRBD1 (5 bases). The CDR3 is 16 residues long. Per the germline V gene, CDR1 is LNHDA and CDR2 is SQIVND (reference sequence). Deletions cut 9 bases from V and 4 bases from J, with 24 bases between. CDR3: CARLSRYAGEGTEAFF. In nucleotides, the CDR3 is TGTGCCAGACTATCGCGTTACGCGGGGGAAGGCACTGAAGCTTTCTTT.

The table lists this clone with a count of one. Written as DNA, the CDR3 is TGTGCCAGCAAGAAAGAGGGGGGTAATTCACCCCTCCACTTT. Protein: CASKKEGGNSPLHF. The chain joins TRBV7-2 to TRBJ1-6; tentative D call: TRBD1 (6 bases). The V and J ends lost 7 bases and 6 bases respectively, with 13 bases between them. There are 14 residues in the CDR3. Germline values: CDR1 SGHTA, CDR2 FQGNSA.

The rearrangement joins TRBV4-1 to TRBJ2-3, with D possibly matching TRBD2 (5 bases). This CDR3 has 14 amino acids. Germline V gene data show CDR1 as MGHRA and CDR2 as YSYEKL. V was clipped by 6 bases and J by 3 bases, with 13 bases between them. CDR3 sequence (DNA): TGCGCCAGCAGAGTCAGCGGAATAACAGATACGCAGTATTTT. Residues: CASRVSGITDTQYF.

CDR3 DNA sequence: TGTGCCACCAGCTTTTCAACAGGGGGTCAGCCCCAGCATTTT. Encoded protein: CATSFSTGGQPQHF. The rearrangement uses TRBV15 and TRBJ1-5, with 8 bases lining up with TRBD1. J gave up 6 bases and V 5 bases, and 6 bases lay outside the gene matches. Germline CDR1 is LNHNV and CDR2 is YYDKDF (reference sequence). The CDR3 sequence is 14 residues long. Full variable domain (remainder filled in from reference TRBV15 and TRBJ1-5): DAMVIQNPRYQVTQFGKPVTLSCSQTLNHNVMYWYQQKSSQAPKLLFHYYDKDFNNEADTPDNFQSRRPNTSFCFLDIRSPGLGDTAMYLCATSFSTGGQPQHFGDGTRLSIL.

This clone was observed once. The chain joins TRBV28 to TRBJ2-5, with 7 bases matching TRBD2. Unmatched junction bases numbered 5, after V lost 3 bases and J lost 1 base. The V gene's germline CDR1 is MDHEN and CDR2 SYDVKM. The CDR3 is 15 amino acids. Here the CDR3 reads CASSLASSGQETQYF. CDR3 DNA: TGTGCCAGCAGTTTGGCCTCTAGCGGCCAAGAGACCCAGTACTTC. Combining the CDR3 with reference TRBV28 and TRBJ2-5 gives the whole variable domain DVKVTQSSRYLVKRTGEKVFLECVQDMDHENMFWYRQDPGLGLRLIYFSYDVKMKEKGDIPEGYSVSREKKERFSLILESASTNQTSMYLCASSLASSGQETQYFGPGTRLLVL.

J is TRBJ2-2 and V is TRBV28; no firm D call. The CDR3 extends over 14 amino acids. V was cut by 3 bases and J by 6 bases, with 11 bases left in between. Germline CDR1 MDHEN, CDR2 SYDVKM. For the CDR3, the DNA is TGTGCCAGCAGTTTGGTTTTGGGTTCCGGGGAGCTGTTTTTT. Its translation: CASSLVLGSGELFF. The full variable domain, completed using reference TRBV28 and TRBJ2-2, is DVKVTQSSRYLVKRTGEKVFLECVQDMDHENMFWYRQDPGLGLRLIYFSYDVKMKEKGDIPEGYSVSREKKERFSLILESASTNQTSMYLCASSLVLGSGELFFGEGSRLTVL.

This clone came up a few times. This chain links TRBV6-2 or TRBV6-3 with TRBJ1-5; no reliable D call. The CDR3 consists of 15 residues. V lost 4 bases to trimming and J lost 1 base, with 11 bases between them. Germline CDR1 is MNHEY and CDR2 is SVGEGT. In DNA, the CDR3 is TGTGCCAGCAGTTCGTCACAACAAAGCAATCAGCCCCAGCATTTT. Protein sequence: CASSSSQQSNQPQHF.

The chain recombines TRBV7-2 with TRBJ1-1, with TRBD1 matching over 7 bases. The CDR3 is 13 residues long. Germline CDR1 is SGHTA and CDR2 is FQGNSA. V lost 5 bases to trimming and J lost 5 bases; unmatched junction nucleotides: 5. This chain's CDR3 is CASSPGQNTEAFF. In nucleotides, the CDR3 is TGTGCCAGCAGCCCGGGACAGAATACTGAAGCTTTCTTT.

The chain employs TRBV19 and TRBJ1-2; possibly TRBD1 for D (5 bases). V lost 0 bases and J 0 bases, leaving 5 bases between the germline ends. The CDR3 consists of 14 residues. Germline assignment: CDR1 LNHDA and CDR2 SQIVND (reference sequence). The CDR3 DNA reads as TGTGCCAGTAGTATAGAGACAGCTAACTATGGCTACACCTTC. The encoded protein is CASSIETANYGYTF.

The chain links TRBV2 to TRBJ2-3; D is perhaps TRBD1 (5 bases). V shed 2 bases and J shed 5 bases, with 5 bases lying between them. The CDR3 length is 12 residues. In germline, CDR1 is SNHLY, CDR2 FYNNEI. DNA of the CDR3: TGTGCCAGCAGTGAAAGGGGAGATACGCAGTATTTT. Amino acid sequence: CASSERGDTQYF.

V gene TRBV7-8 combines with J gene TRBJ1-5; D gene unclear. Trimming took off 1 base at V and 0 bases at J, with 7 bases between the two ends. The germline V gene encodes CDR1 SGHVS and CDR2 FQNEAQ. The CDR3 is 15 amino acids. In DNA, the CDR3 is TGTGCCAGCAGCTTAGTGCGGAATAGCAATCAGCCCCAGCATTTT. Encoded protein: CASSLVRNSNQPQHF.

This clone was seen more than once but under ten times. The rearrangement links TRBV6-1 to TRBJ1-3; no definite D call. CDR3 length: 16 residues. Trimming shortened V by 4 bases and J by 0 bases, and 13 bases separated the two germline ends. Germline values: CDR1 MNHNS, CDR2 SASEGT. CDR3 in amino acids: CASSVSLQNSGNTIYF. Written as DNA, the CDR3 is TGTGCCAGCAGTGTAAGTTTACAGAACTCTGGAAACACCATATATTTT.

This rearrangement joins TRBV12-3 or TRBV12-4 to TRBJ1-2; D is uncertain. The CDR3 loop spans 13 amino acids. Trimming pared 3 bases from V and 4 bases from J, leaving 9 bases between. CDR3 amino acids: CASSFDGTYGYTF. The CDR3 nucleotides are TGTGCCAGCAGTTTCGACGGTACCTATGGCTACACCTTC.